Listed here is a single TCR beta chain. This clonotype was picked up many times. There is no known antigen for this receptor. There are no base qualities to consult, and no much larger clone falls within one base. The donors were 40 or so Caucasian individuals from Russia, aged roughly 6 to 100 years, who were systemically healthy. Roughly 10 milliliters of peripheral blood were collected from each donor into EDTA-treated Vacutainer tubes. Ficoll-Paque density-gradient centrifugation was used to isolate PBMCs, with at least 6.5 million obtained per sample. Trizol reagent was used to extract total RNA from PBMCs, with at least 5 micrograms per sample. For every donor, flow cytometry on a PBMC aliquot measured the percentage of naive CD45RAhigh/CD27high T cells. This entry is derived from a study of blood T cells in healthy people across ages (dated by TCRdb to 2014 to 2015). Looking at the study overall: In model experiments, template switching captured roughly one uniquely barcoded TCR beta cDNA molecule for every two T cells. Age-related changes in TCR beta repertoire diversity were measured in the study by deep sequencing normalized with unique cDNA molecular identifiers. Two additional independent replicas of 1 million unique cDNA reads from the same blood draw were analyzed for two donors (one aged 18 to 30 and one aged 80 or older). Four age groups were formed from the donors: young (average approximately 15 years), middle-aged (around 40), aged (around 68) and long-lived (less than 85).

The method was 5' RACE. Sequencing relied on an Illumina HiSeq 2500. A second PCR of roughly 6 to 12 cycles was run with a J-beta primer mix and a sample-barcoded 5' primer. Each TCR beta cDNA molecule received a unique molecular identifier from a template-switch 5' adaptor carrying 12 random nucleotides. Each sample yielded at least 3 million CDR3-containing paired-end reads. First-strand cDNA synthesis was performed from all RNA using the Mint cDNA synthesis kit, with priming by a TRBC-specific oligonucleotide. After uracil-DNA glycosylase treatment, a first 18-cycle PCR used universal primers M1SS and BC2_uni_R on all cDNA. Concerning the study's data processing: Normalization of each sample was performed by random selection of 1 million high-quality reads, each carrying a distinct molecular identifier. Reads sharing molecular identifiers were discarded rather than binned into consensus sequences. CDR3 identification, clonotype clustering and error correction used MiTCR with a Q25 quality threshold and the strictest error-elimination algorithm. A nonparametric unseen species model with Euler transformation was used to estimate a lower bound on total TCR beta diversity. TCRdb reworked the public reads: Q25 trimming with fastp, MiXCR clone assembly, productive beta chains retained. A single entry per CDR3 protein holds the most common genes and DNA from its merged rows. Clone size and V and J calls follow TCRdb, not the original study. This sample has about 780,000 distinct CDR3 sequences in its table, and approximately 24% of those were observed once. The ten top clones hold 3% of the sample.

CDR1 SGHVS and CDR2 FQNEAQ are derived from the germline V gene. The CDR3 contains 14 residues, cysteine and phenylalanine counted. Of the read, only the CDR3 DNA is kept; its 42 bases are in frame from base 1. V and J are trimmed by 4 bases and 7 bases, and the gene matches miss 3 bases of the junction. The paper as a whole reports these results and caveats: Since profiling was done on bulk unsorted PBMCs, naive and antigen-experienced compartments could not be conclusively compared. Total diversity estimates from one million sequenced T cells were considered lower bounds and underestimates. Because donor CMV infection status was unknown, age-related changes in expanded clonotypes were potentially confounded. Compared with the aged group, the long-lived group had more naive CD4+ T cells, fewer expanded clones and increased TCR diversity, a pattern suggesting age selection. Observed TCR beta diversity per million T cells fell roughly linearly with age, and a significant reduction was already apparent by age about 36. There was a strong correlation between observed TCR beta diversity and the percentage of naive T cells measured by flow cytometry.

This sample also belongs to another study, concerning T cells of mothers and their children. The other study reports the following: Donors were nine systemically healthy Caucasian individuals: three mothers and their six children. cDNA synthesis consumed the entire amount of extracted RNA, loaded at approximately 1.6 ug RNA in each 15 ul reaction. In the second PCR, the M1S primer added sample barcodes and 2-4 random nucleotides. Over 8 million TCR beta CDR3 reads were obtained for each mother, and millions of reads were obtained for each child. Thymic selection shapes the output of TCR recombination in a similar way in related and unrelated pairs, and inherited differences have a minor effect. Normalized repertoire overlap in related mother-child pairs was always slightly higher than in unrelated mother-child pairs, but the difference was never significant. With a sensitivity of approximately 92 clones per million clonotypes, no persistent microchimeric T cell clones were detected. The study used deep NGS to compare TCR beta repertoires of mothers and children, seeking features distinguishing related mother-child pairs from unrelated individuals. On average, the children were roughly 10 +/- 4 years old, while the mothers were roughly 36 +/- 4 years old. After adapter ligation with NEBNext reagents, the libraries were sequenced on Illumina HiSeq 2000 with 100+100 nt paired-end reads. To avoid cross-contamination, the mother libraries and the child libraries were prepared a month apart and sequenced in separate runs. Between 500,000 and 2,000,000 distinct TCR beta clonotypes were identified per donor. Naive TCR beta clonotypes were estimated from low-frequency clonotypes matched to each donor's FACS-determined naive share, without sorting.

The sequencing input was blood. The chain was built from TRBV7-8 and TRBJ2-1; 11 central nucleotides agree with TRBD1. The TCR originated in a boy between 10 and 17 years old in good health. The CDR3: CASSSRDRGNEQFF. The nucleotide sequence is given as TGTGCCAGCAGCTCCCGGGACAGGGGGAATGAGCAGTTCTTC.